The clone carrying this T cell receptor (beta chain) is large. Using approximately 16 ng of total RNA, TCR libraries were made with the QIAseq Immune Repertoire TCR panel. TCRdb ran MiXCR on the reads and lists one entry per CDR3 protein. Among about 870 distinct CDR3 sequences listed, under 6% were seen once. The sample comes from a study of circulating CD8 cells and anti-PD-1 response in melanoma. Sorting of live CD3+CD8+TCRalphabeta+ cells by PD-1 and/or TIGIT gave four subsets. This receptor was identified in a human donor with melanoma. The sequencing here drew on CD8+ T cells from PBMCs, taken at baseline or after one month of anti-PD-1 therapy (not recorded which).

CDR3 sequence (DNA): TGTGCCAGCAGTCCAGAGGATATTGGGTCCTACGAGCAGTACTTC. This translates into CASSPEDIGSYEQYF. This chain links TRBV12-3 or TRBV12-4 with TRBJ2-7; D is unresolved. V gave up 5 bases and J gave up 1 base, with 15 bases separating them. CDR3 length equals 15 residues.